This T cell receptor beta chain was recorded in a study of CD8 T cell repertoires and HIV-1 epitope variants (dated by TCRdb to 2018 to 2021). About the study as a whole: T cells were stimulated in separate culture wells with each of twenty-five peptides representing autologous and known Gag and Nef epitope variants. The control conditions were a CMV, EBV and flu peptide pool, the Ebola AY9 epitope as a negative control, and a well with no peptide. Three Gag epitope families and Nef HW9 and YT9 were included among the tested epitopes. T cells were enriched using the EasySep Human T Cell Enrichment Kit and were co-cultured with equal numbers of autologous T cell-negative cells serving as antigen-presenting cells. Cultures ran for about eleven days in IMDM with gentamicin, with half-media changes on days 3 and 7 adding IL-2, IL-7 and IL-15. An aliquot of 1M T cells was saved as an uncultured baseline condition, separate from the 75 to 100 T cell cultures. Running each culture condition in triplicate, except for one peptide done in duplicate, gave a total of some 80 T cell cultures.

About this clone: It has no known antigen specificity. No much larger clone is present one base from it, and per-base qualities are unavailable.

The EasySep Human CD8+ T Cell Enrichment Kit was used on day 10 to isolate CD8+ T cells from every culture. Sequencing of TCR beta CDR3 regions was performed at survey depth on the immunoSEQ platform. The QIAamp DNA micro kit was used to extract genomic DNA from every cultured and uncultured CD8+ T cell population. Processing in the source paper ran as follows. Samples with under 5,000 productive reads were excluded, and this exclusion removed 5 of the 75 HIV peptide-stimulated cultures. A MANAFEST web app trimmed sequences to CDR3 and removed nonproductive sequences, CDR3s under 5 amino acids, and those not starting C or ending F/W. Clonotypes were classified as antigen-specific only if expansion was observed in at least 2 of 3 replicates versus the no-peptide control at FDR 0.01, only within one epitope family. A frequency at least fivefold higher than in wells stimulated with peptides from other epitope families was additionally required for specific clonotypes. Drawn from immuneACCESS, this table holds only the in-frame rearrangements with V and J called that TCRdb kept. Clones are partly lost; checked studies trace under half to an unresolved V gene and leave the rest unexplained. The DNA was the basis for D and trimming; V, J and clone size are from that table. The sample table lists fewer than 5,000 clones, about 70% of them with a count of one. The ten largest clones represent around two fifths of the sample.

Trimming at the junction amounts to 4 bases on V and 6 bases on J, and the germline ends lie 29 bases apart. CDR1 is given as SGHTS and CDR2 as YDEGEE, both from the germline V gene. The CDR3 runs 18 amino acids, cysteine and phenylalanine included. Only the CDR3 part of the read is kept: 54 bases, read in frame from the first base. The study at large found these results: The Nef KF9 family was recognized by five clonotypes and the HW9 family by one, and no responses to the TAALDMSHF plasma variant were observed. The assay identified only TCR beta chains and indicated proliferation to antigen, not T cell function or cytokine profile. Of the nine antigen-specific TCR beta clonotypes identified, five or six appeared cross-reactive for autologous or known escape epitope variants.

The sequencing input was cultured CD8+ T cells derived from PBMCs. The chain is encoded by TRBV5-8 joined to TRBJ2-7; TRBD1 is perhaps the D gene, given 7 matching bases. This clonotype originated in a male donor with HIV. The DNA reads as follows: TGTGCCAGCAGCCTCCCCTCGCGGGGCAGGGGGGCAGCTAGCGAGCAGTACTTC. This codes for CASSLPSRGRGAASEQYF.